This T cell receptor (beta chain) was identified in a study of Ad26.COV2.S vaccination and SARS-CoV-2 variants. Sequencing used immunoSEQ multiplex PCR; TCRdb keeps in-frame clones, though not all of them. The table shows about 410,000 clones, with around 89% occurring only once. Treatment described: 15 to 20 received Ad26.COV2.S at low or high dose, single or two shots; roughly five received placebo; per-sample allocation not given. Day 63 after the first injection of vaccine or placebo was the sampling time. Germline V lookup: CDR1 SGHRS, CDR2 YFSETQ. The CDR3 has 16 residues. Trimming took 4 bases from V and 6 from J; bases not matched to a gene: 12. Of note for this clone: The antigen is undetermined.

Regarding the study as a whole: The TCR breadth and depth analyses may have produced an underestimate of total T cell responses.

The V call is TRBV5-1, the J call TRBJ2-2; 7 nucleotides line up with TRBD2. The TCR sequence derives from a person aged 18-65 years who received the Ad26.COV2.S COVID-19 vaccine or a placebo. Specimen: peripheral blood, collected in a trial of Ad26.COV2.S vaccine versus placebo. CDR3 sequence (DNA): TGCGCCAGCAGCCATGGAGCGGGGAGAGGATCCGGGGAGCTGTTTTTT. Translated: CASSHGAGRGSGELFF.